This T cell receptor beta chain was found in a study of beta chain features in type 1 diabetes. Across the study: Sorted cells examined across all samples numbered approximately 100 million.

This clone showed up just a few times. Its matching antigen is unknown. Sequenced material consisted of expressed TCRB transcripts (all of the isolated RNA was reverse transcribed). Method: immunoSEQ multiplex PCR; TCRdb's copy keeps in-frame clones and lacks some. The sample yields 200,000 to 250,000 clones, 12% to 15% seen once. Overall study findings and caveats: Cells expressing TCR highly could be over-represented by cDNA sequencing. Comparison showed that naive, central memory and Treg TCRB repertoires appeared more similar among patients than among healthy donors. PCR, the amplification step, might favor shorter templates, equally in patients and controls.

Trimming removed 4 bases at V and 2 bases at J, with 12 bases between. The CDR3 contains 14 residues. Per germline, CDR1 SGHTA and CDR2 FQGNSA. The clonotype originates from a middle-aged woman in good health. This chain connects TRBV7-2 to TRBJ2-7; D gene ambiguous. The sequenced sample consisted of naive CD4+ T cells from blood. The CDR3 DNA is TGTGCCAGCAGCTCTGGGCGCTCCCCCTACGAGCAGTACTTC. Translating it yields CASSSGRSPYEQYF.